Each of the 13 T cell receptor beta chains below was sequenced from the same sample in a study of blood T cell repertoires in COVID-19. This table comes from immunoSEQ multiplex PCR, and its TCRdb copy is limited to in-frame clones, with some not included. Among around 170,000 clones, around 81% were seen once, and the ten largest hold about an eighth. The sequencing input was peripheral blood. All receptors derive from a man between 65 and 80 years old who had recovered from COVID-19.

The chain recombines TRBV6-5 with TRBJ2-4, with 9 positions matching TRBD2. V lost 0 bases to trimming and J lost 7 bases; unmatched junction nucleotides: 4. CDR1 and CDR2 from the germline V gene are MNHEY and SVGAGI. The CDR3 covers 15 residues. The CDR3 DNA reads TGTGCCAGCAGTTACTCTAGCGGGGGCCGGAACATTCAGTACTTC. Encoded protein: CASSYSSGGRNIQYF.

The chain is built from TRBV15 and TRBJ2-1; D is perhaps TRBD2 (6 bases). The V gene lost 6 bases and the J gene lost 5 bases, with 14 bases spanning the gap. The germline V gene has CDR1 LNHNV and CDR2 YYDKDF (reference sequence). The CDR3 length is 14 residues. DNA for the CDR3: TGTGCCACCAGGCCGGGACTGGACGACAATGAGCAGTTCTTC. This gives the protein CATRPGLDDNEQFF.

J is TRBJ2-3 and V is TRBV3-1 (or the pseudogene TRBV3-2), with 11 bases matching TRBD2. J was trimmed by 12 bases and V by 3 bases; bases with no gene match: 8. The CDR3 has 14 amino acids. CDR1 and CDR2 from the germline V gene are LGHDT and YNNKEL (reference sequence). CDR3: CASSQRGLAAIQYF. DNA for the CDR3: TGTGCCAGCAGCCAGAGGGGACTAGCGGCCATCCAGTATTTT.

This clone was picked up many times. The rearrangement uses TRBV3-1 (or the pseudogene TRBV3-2) and TRBJ2-1; D is unclear. CDR3 length: 15 residues. V was shortened by 0 bases and J by 6 bases, with 12 bases between the two germline ends. Per the germline V gene, CDR1 is LGHDT and CDR2 is YNNKEL (reference sequence). DNA of the CDR3: TGTGCCAGCAGCCAAGATGGGCTAACAACCAATGAGCAGTTCTTC. Translated, it gives CASSQDGLTTNEQFF.

This chain links TRBV2 with TRBJ1-4; weak D call: TRBD1 (6 bases). The CDR3 contains 14 residues. Per the germline V gene, CDR1 is SNHLY and CDR2 is FYNNEI. Trimming took 5 bases from V and 5 from J, leaving 12 bases between them. The CDR3 region has the DNA TGTGCCAGCAGTATACAGGGTCAGAATGAAAAACTGTTTTTT. It encodes CASSIQGQNEKLFF.

This clone was observed a few times. The chain combines TRBV30 with TRBJ1-2; unclear D gene. Trimming took 2 bases from V and 7 from J, leaving 14 bases between them. CDR3 length equals 13 residues. Germline values: CDR1 GTSNPN, CDR2 SVGIG (reference sequence). The CDR3 DNA sequence: TGTGCCTGGAGTCACAGAACATTAGGTGGCTACACCTTC. Its protein product is CAWSHRTLGGYTF.

The chain combines TRBV18 with TRBJ2-5, with D possibly being TRBD1 (5 bases). The CDR3 runs to 17 residues. The V and J ends lost 2 bases and 4 bases respectively, with 20 bases between them. The germline V gene encodes CDR1 KGHSH and CDR2 LQKENI. The CDR3 here is CASSPGILTVSGETQYF. The CDR3 DNA reads as TGTGCCAGCTCACCAGGGATCTTGACAGTCTCGGGAGAGACCCAGTACTTC.

This clone occurred many times. The V gene is TRBV5-5, the J gene TRBJ1-1; D remains ambiguous. CDR1 is SGHKS and CDR2 is YYEKEE in the germline V gene (reference sequence). This CDR3 has 13 amino acids. The V and J ends lost 0 bases and 9 bases respectively, with 12 bases between them. CDR3 coding DNA: TGTGCCAGCAGCTTGGCCCCCTCGGGGAAAGCTTTCTTT. Translation: CASSLAPSGKAFF.

Comment on this clone: This may be a read error: a much more frequent sequence differs by one nucleotide. V usage is TRBV5-5 and J usage is TRBJ1-5, with D possibly TRBD1 on 5 matching bases. Germline CDR1 reads SGHKS; CDR2 reads YYEKEE (reference sequence). CDR3 size: 16 residues. CDR3 bases: TGTGCCAACAGCTTGACGGGGGTAGAGAGCAATCAGCCCCAGCATTTT. Its protein is CANSLTGVESNQPQHF.

This clone was seen once. This sequence joins TRBV6-1 and TRBJ1-4; the D gene is possibly TRBD1 (5 bases). Germline V gene data show CDR1 as MNHNS and CDR2 as SASEGT. This CDR3 is 15 amino acids long. Trimming cost V 1 base and J 8 bases, with 14 bases left between them. The CDR3 coding sequence is TGTGCCAGCAGTGAAGGTGACGCCAAGGGGGAAAAACTGTTTTTT. Encoded protein: CASSEGDAKGEKLFF.

The V and J genes are TRBV5-1 and TRBJ2-5; 8 bases are shared with TRBD1. Trimming cost V 3 bases and J 5 bases; bases outside gene matches: 9. Looked up from germline, CDR1 is SGHRS and CDR2 is YFSETQ. The CDR3 covers 15 residues. CDR3 nucleotide sequence: TGCGCCAGCAGCTCAGGACAGGGCGGGCCGGAGACCCAGTACTTC. It codes for CASSSGQGGPETQYF.

The genes are TRBV6-5 and TRBJ2-6; D may be TRBD1 (5 bases). This CDR3 has 16 amino acids. Trimming removed 0 bases from V and 2 bases from J, with 8 bases in between. Germline V gene data show CDR1 as MNHEY and CDR2 as SVGAGI. The CDR3 is CASSYSPRAGANVLTF. The CDR3 bases are TGTGCCAGCAGTTACTCGCCCAGGGCTGGGGCCAACGTCCTGACTTTC.

This clone appeared a single time. The V call is TRBV2, the J call TRBJ1-5; 8 nucleotides agree with TRBD1. CDR3 length: 16 amino acids. Per germline, CDR1 SNHLY and CDR2 FYNNEI. J gave up 0 bases and V 6 bases, and 7 bases lay outside the gene matches. CDR3 nucleotides: TGTGCCAGCAGAGATGAGGACAGGGATAGCAATCAGCCCCAGCATTTT. Protein sequence: CASRDEDRDSNQPQHF.